The TCR beta chain under discussion was sequenced for a study of control samples from healthy donors and cancer patients. Generated by immunoSEQ multiplex PCR, the TCRdb table keeps only in-frame clones and is missing some. The table lists 100,000 to 150,000 clones, around 87% of them singletons. The CDR3 covers 14 residues. Trimming left V 5 bases short and J 4 bases short, with 12 bases between. Germline CDR1 and CDR2: MNHEY and SVGEGT. Sequenced input: blood. The clonotype originates from a man between 60 and 75 years old in good health. This rearrangement joins TRBV6-2 or TRBV6-3 to TRBJ1-5, with no clear D. The CDR3 DNA follows: TGTGCCAGCAGTCAGACGGCCTTAAATCAGCCCCAGCATTTT. Its protein product is CASSQTALNQPQHF.